A single sample is the source of the 3 T cell receptor beta chains below, sequenced in a study of blood T cell repertoires in COVID-19. Produced via immunoSEQ multiplex PCR; TCRdb's table is partial and in-frame only. The sample yields about 59,000 clones, around 79% seen once. Sequencing was done on a sample of peripheral blood. These TCRs come from a human donor in a cohort sampled during active COVID-19.

V and J are TRBV3-1 (or the pseudogene TRBV3-2) and TRBJ2-2; D uncertain. CDR3 length: 16 amino acids. The V gene lost 1 base and the J gene lost 6 bases, with 15 bases spanning the gap. CDR1 is LGHDT, CDR2 YNNKEL, per germline (reference sequence). The CDR3 coding sequence is TGTGCCAGCAGCCAAGCCGTCGCCGCTCCGGCCGGGGAGCTGTTTTTT. Translated, it gives CASSQAVAAPAGELFF.

The genes are TRBV4-1 and TRBJ1-3; D is undetermined. This CDR3 has 16 residues. Trimming stripped 0 bases from V and 2 bases from J, with 11 bases between. The germline V gene encodes CDR1 MGHRA and CDR2 YSYEKL. CDR3 DNA sequence: TGCGCCAGCAGCCAAGATGGGTTCGCGGCTGGAAACACCATATATTTT. Its translation: CASSQDGFAAGNTIYF.

The chain combines TRBV4-3 with TRBJ2-1; D is perhaps TRBD2 (7 bases). CDR3 length: 16 amino acids. V was pared by 4 bases and J by 2 bases, with 15 bases between. Germline V gene data show CDR1 as LGHNA and CDR2 as YSLEER. CDR3 region: CASSRGAGETYNEQFF. In nucleotides, the CDR3 is TGCGCCAGCAGCCGGGGGGCGGGAGAAACCTACAATGAGCAGTTCTTC.